This is a list of T cell receptor beta chains from one sample in a study of OX40 agonist ivuxolimab in advanced cancers. Sequenced by immunoSEQ multiplex PCR; TCRdb stores in-frame clones only, minus some. The top ten clones hold approximately 2.4% of a sample with over 60,000 clones, around 83% of them seen once. Specimen: CD4+ or CD8+ T cells sorted from blood, collected in a trial of the OX40 agonist ivuxolimab. The receptor source for this set is an adult with an advanced solid tumor such as melanoma, head and neck, liver or kidney cancer. Each CDR3 is given with its conserved first and last residue. The D gene is left open where the match is weak. Part of the rows lack a size; the others show once, few, many or a class for expanded clones.

clone size	CDR3 length	V gene	J gene	D gene	CDR3 protein	CDR3 DNA
-	15	TRBV28	TRBJ1-1	-	CASSLYIKGDLELFF	TGTGCCAGCAGTTTATACATAAAGGGGGATCTGGAGCTTTTCTTT
-	12	TRBV5-1	TRBJ2-5	-	CASSLAQGTQYF	TGCGCCAGCAGCTTAGCGCAGGGGACCCAGTACTTC
-	12	TRBV11-1	TRBJ2-5	-	CASSSYLETQYF	TGTGCCAGCAGCTCGTACTTAGAGACCCAGTACTTC
-	15	TRBV6-1	TRBJ2-5	TRBD2	CASFFGTSGGETQYF	TGTGCCAGCTTCTTTGGGACTAGCGGGGGAGAGACCCAGTACTTC
few	14	TRBV11-2	TRBJ2-2	-	CASSSLVRAGELFF	TGTGCCAGCAGCTCCCTGGTTAGGGCCGGGGAGCTGTTTTTT
-	12	TRBV7-2	TRBJ1-6	-	CASNFVGSPLHF	TGTGCCAGCAACTTTGTTGGTTCACCCCTCCACTTT
-	13	TRBV7-8	TRBJ2-3	-	CASSSRHTDTQYF	TGTGCCAGCAGCTCTCGACACACAGATACGCAGTATTTT
-	17	TRBV5-1	TRBJ2-5	TRBD2	CASSIFSLAGGQETQYF	TGCGCCAGCAGCATTTTCTCACTAGCGGGGGGCCAAGAGACCCAGTACTTC
-	11	TRBV28	TRBJ1-2	-	CASSYASGYTF	TGTGCCAGCAGTTACGCGAGTGGCTACACCTTC
-	14	TRBV28	TRBJ1-5	TRBD1	CASSFTRGKGPQHF	TGTGCCAGCAGTTTTACCAGGGGGAAGGGGCCCCAGCATTTT
-	15	TRBV4-1	TRBJ1-3	-	CASSQEGGFGNTIYF	TGCGCCAGCAGCCAAGAAGGAGGGTTTGGAAACACCATATATTTT
-	15	TRBV5-1	TRBJ1-2	-	CASSLATAGNYGYTF	TGCGCCAGCAGCTTGGCCACAGCGGGTAACTATGGCTACACCTTC
-	15	TRBV7-2	TRBJ2-5	TRBD1	CASSPRDRVGKTQYF	TGTGCCAGCAGCCCCCGGGACAGGGTTGGAAAGACCCAGTACTTC
-	14	TRBV7-9	TRBJ1-3	-	CASSLGNRGNTIYF	TGTGCCAGCAGCTTAGGCAACAGGGGAAACACCATATATTTT
-	15	TRBV6-5	TRBJ2-3	-	CASSYLDGYTDTQYF	TGTGCCAGCAGTTACTTAGACGGCTACACAGATACGCAGTATTTT
-	13	TRBV7-3	TRBJ1-1	-	CASSLTKTTEAFF	TGTGCCAGCAGCTTAACAAAAACCACTGAAGCTTTCTTT
-	15	TRBV7-9	TRBJ1-1	TRBD1	CASSFGDRGNTEAFF	TGTGCCAGCAGCTTTGGGGACAGGGGGAACACTGAAGCTTTCTTT
-	17	TRBV18	TRBJ1-2	TRBD1	CASSPLTPGTANYGYTF	TGTGCCAGCTCACCACTGACACCCGGGACAGCTAACTATGGCTACACCTTC
-	14	TRBV6-5	TRBJ2-5	TRBD2	CATWTSGPPETQYF	TGTGCCACCTGGACTAGCGGCCCCCCTGAGACCCAGTACTTC
-	13	TRBV18	TRBJ2-7	-	CASSRETHYEQYF	TGTGCCAGCTCGAGAGAGACTCATTACGAGCAGTACTTC
-	15	TRBV5-1	TRBJ2-5	TRBD1	CASSLAGTGLETQYF	TGCGCCAGCAGCTTGGCCGGGACAGGGCTGGAGACCCAGTACTTC
-	13	TRBV5-1	TRBJ2-3	-	CASSLDRGDTQYF	TGCGCCAGCAGCTTAGACAGAGGGGATACGCAGTATTTT
-	16	TRBV28	TRBJ1-5	TRBD1	CASSPPGTGGRQPQHF	TGTGCCAGCAGTCCTCCGGGGACAGGGGGCCGTCAGCCCCAGCATTTT
-	19	TRBV6-4	TRBJ1-5	-	CASSDCKPLPGTLNQPQHF	TGTGCCAGCAGTGACTGTAAACCCCTTCCCGGGACACTTAATCAGCCCCAGCATTTT
-	16	TRBV11-2	TRBJ1-2	TRBD1	CASSLGLGTGDAGYTF	TGTGCCAGCAGCTTAGGGCTTGGGACAGGGGATGCTGGCTACACCTTC
-	14	TRBV5-6	TRBJ2-5	TRBD1	CASSSQGAQETQYF	TGTGCCAGCAGCTCACAGGGGGCTCAAGAGACCCAGTACTTC
-	16	TRBV19	TRBJ2-3	-	CASSKSLSGGPGTQYF	TGTGCCAGTAGCAAAAGCCTTAGTGGGGGGCCAGGTACGCAGTATTTT
once	15	TRBV7-8	TRBJ2-2	-	CASSLRTANTGELFF	TGTGCCAGCAGCTTGAGGACAGCTAACACCGGGGAGCTGTTTTTT
-	15	TRBV27	TRBJ2-5	-	CASSPTRDRQETQYF	TGTGCCAGCAGTCCGACCCGAGACAGACAAGAGACCCAGTACTTC
-	14	TRBV5-4	TRBJ2-3	-	CASSLVGSTDTQYF	TGTGCCAGCAGCTTGGTAGGGAGCACAGATACGCAGTATTTT
-	14	TRBV25-1	TRBJ1-5	-	CASSEGGSPQPQHF	TGTGCCAGCAGTGAAGGGGGGTCCCCCCAGCCCCAGCATTTT